What follows are 11 T cell receptor beta chains derived from one specimen sequenced in a study of chronic HIV infection and antiretroviral therapy. Each CDR3 protein is one row after TCRdb ran MiXCR on the 5' RACE reads. The table includes approximately 40,000 distinct CDR3 sequences, 7% to 10% detected once. Sample: peripheral blood. The receptors originated from an adult who had HIV and had not received antiretroviral therapy, or was an uninfected healthy control (not recorded which).

The chain links TRBV2 to TRBJ1-5; 7 bases line up with TRBD1. The length of the CDR3 is 12 residues. The V segment lost 6 bases and the J segment 5 bases; nucleotides outside the gene matches: 1. Per the germline V gene, CDR1 is SNHLY and CDR2 is FYNNEI. The CDR3 protein is CASRQGDQPQHF. The CDR3 bases are TGTGCCAGCAGGCAGGGGGATCAGCCCCAGCATTTT.

This clonotype was picked up a small number of times. V usage is TRBV2 and J usage is TRBJ2-3; D is ambiguous. Germline V gives CDR1 SNHLY, CDR2 FYNNEI. V gave up 3 bases and J gave up 3 bases, with 13 bases separating them. This CDR3 spans 15 amino acids. The CDR3 bases are TGTGCCAGCAGTGACACCAGATTCGGGACAGATACGCAGTATTTT. Its protein is CASSDTRFGTDTQYF. Based on the CDR3 plus reference TRBV2 and TRBJ2-3, the full variable domain is EPEVTQTPSHQVTQMGQEVILRCVPISNHLYFYWYRQILGQKVEFLVSFYNNEISEKSEIFDDQFSVERPDGSNFTLKIRSTKLEDSAMYFCASSDTRFGTDTQYFGPGTRLTVL.

With respect to this clonotype: The junction departs from germline at one end; a sequencing error may be responsible. The chain couples TRBV6-5 to TRBJ1-1; 12 positions agree with TRBD1. Germline V lookup: CDR1 MNHEY, CDR2 SVGAGI. The CDR3 contains 16 residues. CDR3 sequence (DNA): TGTGCCAGCAGTTACTCGAGGGACAGGGGGCCCACTGAAACTTTCTTT. It specifies CASSYSRDRGPTETFF.

The chain employs TRBV29-1 and TRBJ2-1, with TRBD2 identical over 11 bases. The germline CDR1 and CDR2 sequences are SQVTM and ANQGSEA. V dropped 6 bases and J dropped 8; count of bases not matched to a gene: 6. The CDR3 loop spans 13 amino acids. The CDR3 nucleotides are TGCAGCGTGGACCCGACTAGCGGGGATGAGCAGTTCTTC. Translated, it gives CSVDPTSGDEQFF.

This clonotype was observed many times. The gene calls are TRBV25-1 and TRBJ2-5; D gene ambiguous. Trimming cost V 1 base and J 2 bases, with 11 bases left between them. Per germline, CDR1 MGHDK and CDR2 SYGVNS. The CDR3 extends over 15 amino acids. Here the CDR3 reads CASSESHGRQETQYF. The CDR3 bases are TGTGCCAGCAGTGAATCCCATGGACGGCAAGAGACCCAGTACTTC.

This clonotype was recorded at least ten times. The chain carries TRBV7-2 and TRBJ1-6, with D hard to call. V shed 3 bases and J shed 6 bases, with 0 bases lying between them. Germline CDR1 reads SGHTA; CDR2 reads FQGNSA. The CDR3 is made up of 11 amino acids. The DNA for the CDR3 is TGTGCCAGCAGCTTTAATTCACCCCTCCACTTT. It codes for CASSFNSPLHF.

As regards this clonotype: A much more abundant neighbour one base away suggests this may be a read error. V and J are TRBV2 and TRBJ1-1; D call uncertain. Germline CDR1 SNHLY, CDR2 FYNNEI. The CDR3 is made up of 14 amino acids. In nucleotides, the CDR3 is TGTGCCAGCAGCGCGGGAGCCATGAACACTGAAACTTTCTTT. It specifies CASSAGAMNTETFF.

This clonotype occurred a few times. The chain carries TRBV3-1 and TRBJ2-7; TRBD1 is a possible D gene (6 bases). The CDR3 spans 14 residues. Germline V gene sequence: CDR1 LGHDT, CDR2 YNNKEL (reference sequence). V lost 4 bases and J lost 0, with 10 bases in between. CDR3 in DNA: TGTGCCAGCAGCCGCAGGGGTCTCTCCTACGAGCAGTACTTC. Protein: CASSRRGLSYEQYF.

This clonotype was recorded at least ten times. The chain carries TRBV20-1 and TRBJ2-1, with 10 bases aligning to TRBD2. The CDR3 sequence is 15 residues long. V shed 2 bases and J 6 bases; nucleotides not matched to a gene: 7. In germline, CDR1 is DFQATT, CDR2 SNEGSKA (reference sequence). CDR3 amino acids: CSARSLAGELNEQFF. CDR3 nucleotides: TGCAGTGCTAGAAGTCTAGCGGGAGAACTCAATGAGCAGTTCTTC.

This clonotype has a count of ten or more. The chain is built from TRBV19 and TRBJ2-1, with 11 bases matching TRBD2. Per germline, CDR1 LNHDA and CDR2 SQIVND (reference sequence). The CDR3 has 17 amino acids. Trimming cost V 7 bases and J 0 bases; bases outside gene matches: 8. The CDR3 loop is CASMTSGVLSSYNEQFF. In nucleotides, the CDR3 is TGTGCCAGTATGACTAGCGGGGTCTTAAGCTCCTACAATGAGCAGTTCTTC.

The sample holds a few counts of this clonotype. The rearrangement uses TRBV5-1 and TRBJ2-3, with D possibly matching TRBD1 (5 bases). The CDR3 loop spans 14 amino acids. V was cut by 4 bases and J by 3 bases, with 12 bases left in between. Germline V lookup: CDR1 SGHRS, CDR2 YFSETQ. Written as DNA, the CDR3 is TGCGCCAGCAGCCGGTCAGGGATGACAGATACGCAGTATTTT. Translating it yields CASSRSGMTDTQYF.